These 26 T cell receptor beta chains came from one sample sequenced in a study of CXCR3-negative and CXCR3-positive naive CD8 T cells (dated by TCRdb to about 2019). Study-wide findings and limitations: TRB CDR3s from CXCR3-positive naive cells showed higher hydrophobicity (lower Kidera factor 4), lower energy, and higher strength and volume indices than CXCR3-negative naive cells.

TCRdb lists the instrument as NextSeq 550. The Human TCR Profiling Kit (MiLaboratory) was used to prepare UMI-labeled 5' RACE TRB cDNA libraries. After the reads were reprocessed by TCRdb, one entry was made per CDR3 protein sequence, with no DNA. The sample table includes about 86,000 distinct CDR3 sequences. Approximately 0.82% of the sample rests with the top ten. Their recognized antigens are unknown. The sample consisted of naive CXCR3+ CD8+ T cells from blood. Explained via the paper, the cell subset or site label denotes: CD45RO-CCR7+CD27+CD95- naive CD8+ T cells expressing CXCR3 (TNR3+). The receptors shown here come from a human donor in good health. Some clones in this sample may be carry-over from other donors' samples.

The gene calls are TRBV27 and TRBJ2-7; TCRdb's D call of TRBD1 is untestable without DNA. The germline CDR1 and CDR2 sequences are MNHEY and SMNVEV (reference sequence). The CDR3 consists of 13 residues. This CDR3 reads CASSFRGEDEQYF.

V and J are TRBV28 and TRBJ2-4; TCRdb calls TRBD1, which cannot be checked without DNA. The CDR3 has 17 residues. Germline V gene sequence: CDR1 MDHEN, CDR2 SYDVKM. The CDR3 is CASSSRGGYLAKNIQYF.

This sequence joins TRBV6-2 or TRBV6-3 and TRBJ2-2; TCRdb indicates TRBD2, and absent DNA this call remains unverified. The V gene's germline CDR1 is MNHEY and CDR2 SVGEGT. CDR3 length: 16 amino acids. CDR3 protein: CASSYSRERNTGELFF.

V is TRBV20-1 and J is TRBJ1-2. Germline values: CDR1 DFQATT, CDR2 SNEGSKA (reference sequence). The CDR3 covers 11 residues. This CDR3 reads CSAKPANGYTF.

The chain carries TRBV28 and TRBJ2-3; no DNA is available, so the TRBD1 call from TCRdb remains unchecked. This CDR3 is built from 14 residues. CDR1 and CDR2 (germline): MDHEN, SYDVKM. CDR3: CTSNSKYSEGVQYF.

This chain's CDR3 is CATSRDMFDTEAFF. This chain connects TRBV15 to TRBJ1-1. Germline V gene lookup returns CDR1 LNHNV and CDR2 YYDKDF (reference sequence). The CDR3 extends over 14 amino acids.

V is TRBV14 and J is TRBJ2-7. Germline CDR1 reads SGHDN; CDR2 reads FVKESK. This CDR3 has 15 residues. CDR3 in amino acids: CASSQDPGYASEQYF. Full variable domain (outside the CDR3, taken from reference TRBV14 and TRBJ2-7): EAGVTQFPSHSVIEKGQTVTLRCDPISGHDNLYWYRRVMGKEIKFLLHFVKESKQDESGMPNNRFLAERTGGTYSTLKVQPAELEDSGVYFCASSQDPGYASEQYFGPGTRLTVT.

The rearrangement uses TRBV12-3 or TRBV12-4 and TRBJ2-5; TCRdb lists TRBD2, though no DNA is available to test this call. The CDR3 is 12 residues long. CDR3 region: CASSLGTSDQYF.

The chain combines TRBV6-6 with TRBJ2-1; as DNA is missing, the TRBD1 call by TCRdb cannot be tested. The CDR3 loop spans 15 amino acids. CDR1 and CDR2 (germline): MNHNY, SVGAGI (reference sequence). The CDR3 sequence is CASSKQARDYNEQFF.

The rearrangement links TRBV28 to TRBJ2-2. The CDR3 spans 14 residues. Germline lookup yields CDR1 MDHEN and CDR2 SYDVKM. This CDR3 is CASATRTNTGELFF.

The chain recombines TRBV6-1 with TRBJ2-5; as DNA is missing, the TRBD1 call by TCRdb cannot be tested. Germline V gene sequence: CDR1 MNHNS, CDR2 SASEGT. The CDR3 is 16 amino acids. This chain's CDR3 is CASSPQYRDLIQTQYF.

V and J are TRBV7-7 and TRBJ1-1; the D call from TCRdb, TRBD1, cannot be confirmed without DNA. The CDR3 consists of 18 residues. Germline V gives CDR1 SSHAT, CDR2 FNYEAQ (reference sequence). The chain's CDR3 is CASSLALINREENTEAFF.

The chain recombines TRBV12-3 or TRBV12-4 with TRBJ2-7; the D gene TCRdb calls, TRBD1, cannot be checked with no DNA. CDR3 length: 12 amino acids. CDR3 amino acids: CASSMDSYEQYF.

This sequence joins TRBV7-3 and TRBJ2-1; TCRdb lists TRBD1, though no DNA is available to test this call. This CDR3 spans 15 amino acids. Germline-derived CDR1 and CDR2 are SGHTA and FQGTGA. The CDR3 protein is CASSFLGGGYNEQFF.

The chain recombines TRBV12-3 or TRBV12-4 with TRBJ2-7; TCRdb reports TRBD1, a call that lacks DNA to check it against. The CDR3 runs to 14 residues. CDR3: CASSFSVSSYEQYF.

The V call is TRBV12-3 or TRBV12-4, the J call TRBJ1-3. This CDR3 comprises 16 residues. The CDR3 is CASRTSDGDSGNTIYF.

The V and J genes are TRBV25-1 and TRBJ2-1; TCRdb calls TRBD2, which cannot be checked without DNA. The CDR3 runs 19 residues. CDR1 is MGHDK, CDR2 SYGVNS, per germline. The CDR3 sequence is CASSESTLGTSGEYNEQFF.

This chain's CDR3 is CASSWGVGGSRNQPQHF. The chain combines TRBV28 with TRBJ1-5; TCRdb's D call, TRBD1, is unchecked because there is no DNA. Germline assignment: CDR1 MDHEN and CDR2 SYDVKM. The CDR3 consists of 17 residues.

The J gene is TRBJ2-7, the V gene TRBV7-9; TCRdb selects TRBD2, and the lack of DNA leaves this call unchecked. The CDR3 contains 15 residues. Germline V gene sequence: CDR1 SEHNR, CDR2 FQNEAQ (reference sequence). The CDR3 region is CASSTSGAQGYEQYF. The full variable domain, completed using reference TRBV7-9 and TRBJ2-7, is DTGVSQNPRHKITKRGQNVTFRCDPISEHNRLYWYRQTLGQGPEFLTYFQNEAQLEKSRLLSDRFSAERPKGSFSTLEIQRTEQGDSAMYLCASSTSGAQGYEQYFGPGTRLTVT.

The chain is built from TRBV28 and TRBJ1-4. CDR3 length equals 16 residues. Germline loops: CDR1 MDHEN, CDR2 SYDVKM. CDR3 loop: CASSLLQAATNEKLFF.

This chain connects TRBV7-2 to TRBJ1-2; as DNA is missing, the TRBD1 call by TCRdb cannot be tested. Germline-derived CDR1 and CDR2 are SGHTA and FQGNSA. This CDR3 is 15 amino acids long. This CDR3 reads CASSSRDRWDYGYTF.

CDR3 region: CASSEAENTEAFF. The genes are TRBV6-1 and TRBJ1-1. Germline V CDR1 and CDR2: MNHNS, SASEGT. The CDR3 covers 13 residues.

V is TRBV7-3 and J is TRBJ2-3. This CDR3 has 14 amino acids. Germline V gene sequence: CDR1 SGHTA, CDR2 FQGTGA. CDR3 region: CASSLYGGTDTQYF.

The rearrangement links TRBV12-3 or TRBV12-4 to TRBJ1-1. The CDR3 contains 11 residues. The CDR3 sequence is CASRSGREAFF.

The V gene is TRBV5-1, the J gene TRBJ1-5. The germline V gene has CDR1 SGHRS and CDR2 YFSETQ. The CDR3 is made up of 15 amino acids. The chain's CDR3 is CASSPDGNSNQPQHF.

The chain links TRBV15 to TRBJ1-5; the D call of TRBD1 rests on TCRdb alone, since no DNA is present to check it. This CDR3 has 15 residues. Germline CDR1 LNHNV, CDR2 YYDKDF (reference sequence). This chain's CDR3 is CATSWQGLSNQPQHF.